These T cell receptor beta chains were read from a single sample in a study of cytomegalovirus exposure and HLA in healthy donors. Here immunoSEQ multiplex PCR was the method, and the copy in TCRdb shows in-frame clones only, minus some. The data contain approximately 140,000 clones, around two thirds of them singletons. Sample: PBMCs. Source of these receptors: a woman aged 18-30 years in good health and CMV-seronegative. CDR3s include the opening cysteine and the closing phenylalanine or tryptophan. The D gene is left open where the match is weak. For some rows the clone size is stated as once, few or many, or as a class when expanded; others skip it.

V,size,J,D,DNA,CDR3
TRBV18,.,TRBJ2-3,TRBD1,TGTGCCAGCCCCGCCCCCCGACAGGGGGAGATGGCAGATACGCAGTATTTT,CASPAPRQGEMADTQYF
TRBV6-5,.,TRBJ1-1,TRBD1,TGTGCCAGCAGTTTGTCGACAGGGCAGGTAACTGAAGCTTTCTTT,CASSLSTGQVTEAFF
TRBV2,.,TRBJ1-1,TRBD1,TGTGCCAGCAAAATAGGGGGCCTACGGAACACTGAAGCTTTCTTT,CASKIGGLRNTEAFF
TRBV7-2,.,TRBJ2-2,TRBD2,TGTGCCAGCAGCTTAAGTTTAGCGGGAGGGACCGGGGAGCTGTTTTTT,CASSLSLAGGTGELFF
TRBV7-2,.,TRBJ2-3,TRBD2,TGTGCCAGCAGACCTGGGACTAGCGGAAGCACAGATACGCAGTATTTT,CASRPGTSGSTDTQYF
TRBV5-5,.,TRBJ2-3,.,TGTGCCAGCAGCCCCCCGGGACATCGCCCAGATACGCAGTATTTT,CASSPPGHRPDTQYF
TRBV2,few,TRBJ1-2,.,.,CASSDVGRGTTNGLTF
TRBV19,.,TRBJ2-3,TRBD1,TGTGCCAGTAGTACAGACAGGGGTGCTAGCACAGATACGCAGTATTTT,CASSTDRGASTDTQYF
TRBV7-8,.,TRBJ2-3,.,TGTGCCAGCAGCTTAATTCCGAGCACAGATACGCAGTATTTT,CASSLIPSTDTQYF
TRBV5-1,.,TRBJ2-7,.,TGCGCCAGCAACACCGGGAGGGGGCGCTACGAGCAGTACTTC,CASNTGRGRYEQYF
TRBV27,.,TRBJ1-6,.,TGTGCCAGCAGTTTTTGGGGCTTTGGTTCACCCCTCCACTTT,CASSFWGFGSPLHF
TRBV27,.,TRBJ2-7,.,TGTGCCAGCAGTTTTACAGGGAACCAGATATACGAGCAGTACTTC,CASSFTGNQIYEQYF
TRBV7-8,few,TRBJ2-1,TRBD2,TGTGCCAGCAGCTTAGGGAATTGGGCTAGCGGAGACAATGAGCAGTTCTTC,CASSLGNWASGDNEQFF
TRBV6-5,.,TRBJ1-2,.,TGTGCCAGCAGTTACCTCCGCGGCGTTGGCTACACCTTC,CASSYLRGVGYTF
TRBV18,once,TRBJ1-6,TRBD1,TGTGCCAGCTCCAGGGACAGGGATTCACCCCTCCACTTT,CASSRDRDSPLHF
TRBV27,.,TRBJ1-1,.,TGTGCCTGTCAGGGGCTGAACACTGAAGCTTTCTTT,CACQGLNTEAFF
TRBV27,.,TRBJ2-1,.,TGTGCCAGCAGTCGGACAGCACGGCCGGACATCTACAATGAGCAGTTCTTC,CASSRTARPDIYNEQFF
TRBV2,.,TRBJ1-5,.,TGTGCCCGGGGGGGGATCCCAAGGCTGGGCTGTCCAGAAAATCAGCCCCAGCATTTT,CARGGIPRLGCPENQPQHF
TRBV4-3,.,TRBJ2-1,TRBD2,TGCGCCAGCAGCCAAGAGTTTGGCGGGGGGATTGGTAATGAGCAGTTCTTC,CASSQEFGGGIGNEQFF
TRBV18,.,TRBJ2-3,.,TGTGCCAGCTCAAGGACTACCGAAGGGGCAGATACGCAGTATTTT,CASSRTTEGADTQYF
TRBV7-2,once,TRBJ2-1,TRBD2,TGTGCCAGCAGCTTAGAAATTGGCGCGGGGGATCTTTACAATGAGCAGTTCTTC,CASSLEIGAGDLYNEQFF
TRBV10-1,.,TRBJ1-2,.,TGCGCCAGCAGTGAGTTTGGGAGTTATGGCTACACCTTC,CASSEFGSYGYTF
TRBV4-3,.,TRBJ2-1,.,TGCGCCAGCAGCCTTGGGGGGGGGCCTTCGGATGAGCAGTTCTTC,CASSLGGGPSDEQFF
TRBV23-1,.,TRBJ1-2,TRBD1,TGCGCCAGTGCTGGACAGGGGGAAACTAACTATGGCTACACCTTC,CASAGQGETNYGYTF
TRBV7-2,few,TRBJ1-2,.,TGTGCCAGCAGCTCACAGGGCCGTGGCTACACCTTC,CASSSQGRGYTF
TRBV7-2,.,TRBJ2-1,.,TGTGCCAGCAGTCCTACTAGGGCGAGCTCCTACAATGAGCAGTTCTTC,CASSPTRASSYNEQFF
TRBV2,.,TRBJ2-7,TRBD1,TGTGCCAGCAGTGAGGACAGGGGGCCCTACGAGCAGTACTTC,CASSEDRGPYEQYF
TRBV27,few,TRBJ2-4,.,TGTGCCAGCAGTTTAGTCCACGGGGGTTTAGCCAAAAACATTCAGTACTTC,CASSLVHGGLAKNIQYF
TRBV7-2,.,TRBJ2-1,.,TGTGCCAGCAGCTCGAGACAGGCAAGCTCCTACAATGAGCAGTTCTTC,CASSSRQASSYNEQFF
TRBV25-1,.,TRBJ1-1,TRBD1,TGTGCCAGCCAGGGACAGTTTGGGTCTGAAGCTTTCTTT,CASQGQFGSEAFF
TRBV5-4,.,TRBJ2-2,.,TGTGCCAGCAGCTTGCAGGGGAGGGACACCGGGGAGCTGTTTTTT,CASSLQGRDTGELFF